These 17 T cell receptor beta chains share one sample of origin, sequenced in a study of shared clonotypes between healthy human individuals (dated by TCRdb to 2020 to 2022). The library was prepared using the immunoSEQ multiplex PCR assay. TCRdb stores this immuneACCESS table with in-frame sequences only. Part of the clones is absent; in the studies checked, under half of the shortfall reflects unresolved V genes, and no reason is known for the rest. A total of some 1,600,000 clones appear in this sample, around 98% of them only once. 0.4% to 0.45% of the sample rests with the top ten. The sequenced material came from naive CD4+ T cells sorted from blood. The cell subset or site tag for this specimen amounts to: CD45RA+ positively selected. The origin of the receptors is a man in his thirties or forties in good health.

The genes are TRBV5-1 and TRBJ2-1; 10 nucleotides line up with TRBD2. Germline-derived CDR1 and CDR2 are SGHRS and YFSETQ. The CDR3 totals 16 residues. J was trimmed by 7 bases and V by 4 bases; bases with no gene match: 11. The CDR3 DNA reads as TGCGCCAGCAGCGTCCTAGCGGGAGTAGGATGGAATGAGCAGTTCTTC. Its translation is CASSVLAGVGWNEQFF.

The table lists this clone with a few counts. J is TRBJ2-1 and V is TRBV18, with 9 bases identical to TRBD2. The germline V gene has CDR1 KGHSH and CDR2 LQKENI. The V and J ends lost 1 base and 5 bases, in that order; junction bases with no gene match: 3. The CDR3 consists of 15 residues. The DNA of the CDR3 is TGTGCCAGCTCACCACTCCCTAGCGGGAACAATGAGCAGTTCTTC. Protein product: CASSPLPSGNNEQFF. Full variable domain (outside the CDR3, taken from reference TRBV18 and TRBJ2-1): NAGVMQNPRHLVRRRGQEARLRCSPMKGHSHVYWYRQLPEEGLKFMVYLQKENIIDESGMPKERFSAEFPKEGPSILRIQQVVRGDSAAYFCASSPLPSGNNEQFFGPGTRLTVL.

The V call is TRBV5-6, the J call TRBJ2-1, with D tentatively TRBD1 (6 bases). Looked up from germline, CDR1 is SGHDT and CDR2 is YYEEEE. The CDR3 runs 13 residues. Between the trimmed V and J ends, which lost 4 bases and 4 bases, there was a span of 9 bases. CDR3 in amino acids: CASSTGQYNEQFF. DNA for the CDR3: TGTGCCAGCAGCACTGGACAGTACAATGAGCAGTTCTTC.

The chain couples TRBV4-1 to TRBJ2-7, with D possibly TRBD2 on 5 matching bases. Between the trimmed V and J ends, which lost 0 bases and 2 bases, there was a span of 11 bases. Germline loops: CDR1 MGHRA, CDR2 YSYEKL. The CDR3 runs to 15 residues. CDR3 sequence: CASSQDGGFTYEQYF. Here the CDR3 DNA reads TGCGCCAGCAGCCAAGATGGAGGCTTCACCTACGAGCAGTACTTC.

The chain employs TRBV18 and TRBJ2-7; D remains ambiguous. Germline CDR1 reads KGHSH; CDR2 reads LQKENI. CDR3 size: 14 residues. The V end was cut by 2 bases, the J end by 0 bases, with 8 bases between. The CDR3 is CASSPYEVSYEQYF. The CDR3 DNA follows: TGTGCCAGCTCACCATACGAGGTCTCCTACGAGCAGTACTTC.

This chain uses TRBV11-2 with TRBJ2-6; D unclear. The V and J ends lost 7 bases and 1 base respectively, with 17 bases between them. Looked up from germline, CDR1 is SGHAT and CDR2 is FQNNGV. The CDR3 extends over 17 amino acids. CDR3 sequence reads: CASTTIRPVSGANVLTF. The DNA for the CDR3 is TGTGCCAGCACAACAATTAGGCCCGTATCTGGGGCCAACGTCCTGACTTTC. Looking up the rest from reference TRBV11-2 and TRBJ2-6 gives the full variable domain: EAGVAQSPRYKIIEKRQSVAFWCNPISGHATLYWYQQILGQGPKLLIQFQNNGVVDDSQLPKDRFSAERLKGVDSTLKIQPAKLEDSAVYLCASTTIRPVSGANVLTFGAGSRLTVL.

The chain carries TRBV5-1 and TRBJ2-5, with D hard to call. The V gene's germline CDR1 is SGHRS and CDR2 YFSETQ. With 5 bases removed from V and 6 bases from J, the gap between germline ends came to 17 bases. The CDR3 sequence is 14 residues long. The CDR3 loop is CASRPDTVGKTQYF. CDR3 nucleotides: TGCGCCAGCAGGCCCGACACGGTTGGGAAGACCCAGTACTTC.

The V and J genes are TRBV5-1 and TRBJ2-7, with 7 bases matching TRBD1. Germline CDR1 reads SGHRS; CDR2 reads YFSETQ. J lost 5 bases, V lost 3 bases, and 8 bases had no gene match. The CDR3 runs 14 residues. Here the CDR3 DNA reads TGCGCCAGCAGCTACGAGACAGGGTCGGACGAGCAGTACTTC. It translates to CASSYETGSDEQYF.

The chain has TRBV18 and TRBJ2-3; 10 bases match TRBD2. This CDR3 is built from 16 residues. The V gene's germline CDR1 is KGHSH and CDR2 LQKENI. The V gene end was trimmed by 4 bases and the J gene end by 0 bases; junction bases not matched to a gene: 4. For the CDR3, the DNA is TGTGCCAGCTCACTATCGACTAGCGGGAGCACAGATACGCAGTATTTT. Amino acid sequence: CASSLSTSGSTDTQYF. Complete variable domain (other parts from reference TRBV18 and TRBJ2-3): NAGVMQNPRHLVRRRGQEARLRCSPMKGHSHVYWYRQLPEEGLKFMVYLQKENIIDESGMPKERFSAEFPKEGPSILRIQQVVRGDSAAYFCASSLSTSGSTDTQYFGPGTRLTVL.

As concerns this clone: Other DNA sequences of this sample code for an identical CDR3. The rearrangement uses TRBV5-1 and TRBJ2-5, with D hard to call. The CDR3 consists of 13 residues. The V gene's germline CDR1 is SGHRS and CDR2 YFSETQ. Trimming removed 1 base at V and 0 bases at J, with 4 bases between. The CDR3 DNA is TGCGCCAGCAGCTTGTCGTACCAAGAGACCCAGTACTTC. Translation gives CASSLSYQETQYF. Supplemented by reference TRBV5-1 and TRBJ2-5, the full variable domain reads KAGVTQTPRYLIKTRGQQVTLSCSPISGHRSVSWYQQTPGQGLQFLFEYFSETQRNKGNFPGRFSGRQFSNSRSEMNVSTLELGDSALYLCASSLSYQETQYFGPGTRLLVL.

The rearrangement uses TRBV2 and TRBJ2-7; TRBD2 aligns across 8 bases. The CDR3 has 16 amino acids. CDR1 and CDR2 from the germline V gene are SNHLY and FYNNEI. Trimming removed 3 bases from V and 1 base from J; junction bases left unmatched: 8. As DNA, the CDR3 is TGTGCCAGCAGTGAGCCAGGGCGGGAGGCATCCTACGAGCAGTACTTC. Translation gives CASSEPGREASYEQYF.

This chain uses TRBV7-9 with TRBJ1-2, with D tentatively TRBD1 (6 bases). V shed 5 bases and J shed 0 bases, with 13 bases lying between them. Germline V gene data show CDR1 as SEHNR and CDR2 as FQNEAQ (reference sequence). This CDR3 has 15 amino acids. The CDR3 sequence is CASSQGTKTNYGYTF. In DNA, the CDR3 is TGTGCCAGCAGCCAGGGGACAAAGACTAACTATGGCTACACCTTC.

The rearrangement uses TRBV7-8 and TRBJ2-2, with 7 nucleotides matching TRBD2. The CDR3 covers 14 residues. Germline V gene data show CDR1 as SGHVS and CDR2 as FQNEAQ. V was clipped by 7 bases and J by 3 bases; unmatched bases: 5. CDR3 protein: CASTRAGYTGELFF. CDR3 bases: TGTGCCAGCACTCGAGCGGGGTACACCGGGGAGCTGTTTTTT.

The chain employs TRBV18 and TRBJ1-5; 7 bases fit TRBD1. The CDR3 has 15 amino acids. Trimming at V came to 3 bases and at J to 6 bases, leaving 8 bases not matched to a gene. Germline values: CDR1 KGHSH, CDR2 LQKENI. The DNA for the CDR3 is TGTGCCAGCTCACCGACAGGGAAAGGGGGTCAGCCCCAGCATTTT. The encoded protein is CASSPTGKGGQPQHF.

The genes are TRBV11-2 and TRBJ2-2; 12 bases line up with TRBD2. V was pared by 4 bases and J by 7 bases, with 10 bases of the junction left unmatched. Germline loops: CDR1 SGHAT, CDR2 FQNNGV. This CDR3 is built from 17 residues. The CDR3: CASSSPGLAGLIGELFF. The CDR3 nucleotides are TGTGCCAGCAGCTCCCCGGGACTAGCGGGCCTGATCGGGGAGCTGTTTTTT.

This clone was counted between two and nine times. The chain recombines TRBV25-1 with TRBJ2-1, with 7 bases that match TRBD2. CDR3 length: 16 residues. Germline CDR1 and CDR2: MGHDK and SYGVNS. Trimming at V came to 3 bases and at J to 5 bases, leaving 10 bases not matched to a gene. The CDR3 coding sequence is TGTGCCAGCAGTGAGAGGCTAGCGGCAGGGAACAATGAGCAGTTCTTC. Translated: CASSERLAAGNNEQFF.

The chain joins TRBV9 to TRBJ1-5; TRBD1 aligns across 10 bases. The CDR3 extends over 16 amino acids. V was clipped by 3 bases and J by 0 bases; unmatched bases: 3. Germline lookup yields CDR1 SGDLS and CDR2 YYNGEE. The CDR3 loop reads CASSAGQGDSNQPQHF. DNA of the CDR3: TGTGCCAGCAGCGCAGGACAGGGGGATAGCAATCAGCCCCAGCATTTT. Full variable domain (missing parts from reference TRBV9 and TRBJ1-5): DSGVTQTPKHLITATGQRVTLRCSPRSGDLSVYWYQQSLDQGLQFLIQYYNGEERAKGNILERFSAQQFPDLHSELNLSSLELGDSALYFCASSAGQGDSNQPQHFGDGTRLSIL.